Listed below are T cell receptor beta chains from one sample, sequenced in a study of T cells in localized non-small cell lung cancer. Clones were sequenced by immunoSEQ multiplex PCR, and TCRdb holds only the in-frame ones, with some missing. The sample consists of roughly 15,000 clones, around 83% of them appearing once. The input for sequencing was peripheral blood, taken before any cancer treatment. These receptors were collected from a woman between 35 and 70 years old with stage I lung adenocarcinoma. The CDR3 runs from the conserved cysteine through the conserved F or W. The D gene is left open where the match is weak. Where a row states a size, it is once, few, many or the class of an expanded clone; other rows omit it.

j_call | v_call | clone_size | d_call | cdr3_aa | cdr3_nt
TRBJ2-7 | TRBV4-1 | - | - | CASSQRQVGSYEQYF | TGCGCCAGCAGCCAAAGACAGGTGGGCTCCTACGAGCAGTACTTC
TRBJ1-2 | TRBV18 | - | - | CASSLPRQLYYGYTF | TGTGCCAGCTCACTACCGCGACAGCTCTACTATGGCTACACCTTC
TRBJ2-1 | TRBV5-4 | - | TRBD2 | CASSYGTSVINEQFF | TGTGCCAGCAGCTATGGGACTAGCGTTATCAATGAGCAGTTCTTC
TRBJ1-5 | TRBV7-2 | - | - | CASSPSGTQPQHF | TGTGCCAGCAGCCCCTCAGGGACTCAGCCCCAGCATTTT
TRBJ1-5 | TRBV4-1 | once | TRBD1 | CASSQPDRGNQPQHF | TGCGCCAGCAGCCAACCCGACAGGGGCAATCAGCCCCAGCATTTT
TRBJ2-5 | TRBV7-3 | - | TRBD2 | CASSPNLSPSGGVETQYF | TGTGCCAGCAGCCCGAACTTATCTCCTAGCGGGGGCGTAGAGACCCAGTACTTC
TRBJ2-5 | TRBV7-2 | - | - | CASSPSGTQYF | TGTGCCAGCAGCCCCTCGGGGACCCAGTACTTC
TRBJ2-2 | TRBV7-2 | - | - | CASSLAQHPGTGELFF | TGTGCCAGCAGCTTAGCGCAGCACCCGGGCACCGGGGAGCTGTTTTTT
TRBJ1-1 | TRBV7-9 | - | - | CASSIEGGSLNTEAFF | TGTGCCAGCAGCATCGAAGGAGGTTCCCTGAACACTGAAGCTTTCTTT
TRBJ1-5 | TRBV9 | - | TRBD1 | CASSSGDRGPQHF | TGTGCCAGCAGCTCAGGGGACAGGGGGCCCCAGCATTTT
TRBJ2-3 | TRBV6-5 | once | TRBD2 | CASSYALAGTDTQYF | TGTGCCAGCAGTTACGCCCTAGCGGGCACAGATACGCAGTATTTT
TRBJ1-5 | TRBV7-9 | few | - | CAVQGNNQPQHF | TGTGCCGTGCAGGGGAACAATCAGCCCCAGCATTTT
TRBJ1-1 | TRBV10-3 | - | - | CAISSHEAGAYFVEAFF | TGTGCCATCAGCTCCCATGAGGCAGGGGCCTACTTCGTGGAAGCTTTCTTT
TRBJ1-1 | TRBV18 | - | - | CASSPPTGNTEAFF | TGTGCCAGCTCACCACCGACAGGGAACACTGAAGCTTTCTTT
TRBJ1-1 | TRBV6-1 | - | - | CASLPRLRGTEAFF | TGTGCCAGCTTACCTCGTCTCCGGGGCACTGAAGCTTTCTTT
TRBJ2-2 | TRBV15 | - | - | CATSPGPSTGELFF | TGTGCCACCAGCCCCGGGCCGAGCACCGGGGAGCTGTTTTTT
TRBJ1-1 | TRBV4-3 | - | - | CASSQDRWTEAFF | TGCGCCAGCAGCCAAGATAGGTGGACTGAAGCTTTCTTT
TRBJ1-1 | TRBV18 | - | - | CASSPGRVNTEAFF | TGTGCCAGCTCACCAGGACGGGTGAACACTGAAGCTTTCTTT
TRBJ2-3 | TRBV6-1 | - | - | CASSDRSRTDTQYF | TGTGCCAGCAGTGACCGCTCCCGCACAGATACGCAGTATTTT
TRBJ2-5 | TRBV6-1 | - | - | CASSEIAGKQETQYF | TGTGCCAGCAGTGAAATTGCAGGAAAACAAGAGACCCAGTACTTC
TRBJ1-3 | TRBV7-6 | - | - | CASSLNSGNTIYF | TGTGCCAGCAGCCTGAACTCTGGAAACACCATATATTTT
TRBJ2-7 | TRBV25-1 | - | TRBD1 | CASSDTGQGDEQYF | TGTGCCAGCAGCGATACGGGACAGGGGGACGAGCAGTACTTC
TRBJ1-2 | TRBV30 | - | TRBD1 | CAWSRQQGARGYTF | TGTGCCTGGAGTCGCCAACAGGGGGCGCGTGGCTACACCTTC
TRBJ2-6 | TRBV10-3 | - | - | CAISDRLVSGANVLTF | TGTGCCATCAGTGATCGGTTGGTCTCTGGGGCCAACGTCCTGACTTTC
TRBJ2-7 | TRBV18 | - | TRBD2 | CASSPPGGAYEQYF | TGTGCCAGCTCACCCCCGGGGGGAGCCTACGAGCAGTACTTC
TRBJ1-5 | TRBV28 | - | - | CASSPGSRGNQPQHF | TGTGCCAGCAGTCCGGGCAGCAGGGGCAATCAGCCCCAGCATTTT
TRBJ1-6 | TRBV6-5 | once | - | CASSQAGVKNSPLHF | TGTGCCAGCAGCCAGGCAGGGGTCAAAAATTCACCCCTCCACTTT
TRBJ2-7 | TRBV18 | few | TRBD1 | CASSQDRGEQYF | TGTGCCAGCTCACAAGACAGGGGCGAGCAGTACTTC
TRBJ1-1 | TRBV27 | - | - | CASKDRAGENTEAFF | TGTGCCAGCAAGGACCGAGCAGGGGAGAACACTGAAGCTTTCTTT
TRBJ2-5 | TRBV9 | - | TRBD2 | CASSVGGGGKETQYF | TGTGCCAGCAGCGTAGGCGGGGGGGGAAAAGAGACCCAGTACTTC
TRBJ1-2 | TRBV19 | - | - | CASSISRQDYGYTF | TGTGCCAGTAGTATAAGTAGGCAGGACTATGGCTACACCTTC
TRBJ1-1 | TRBV4-3 | - | TRBD1 | CASSQDGAGGTEAFF | TGCGCCAGCAGCCAAGATGGGGCAGGGGGCACTGAAGCTTTCTTT
TRBJ2-4 | TRBV28 | - | - | CATSNPTGLAKNIQYF | TGTGCCACCAGTAACCCTACAGGGCTCGCCAAAAACATTCAGTACTTC
TRBJ2-7 | TRBV2 | - | - | CATSMTGYEQYF | TGTGCCACCTCCATGACAGGCTACGAGCAGTACTTC
TRBJ2-3 | TRBV6-6 | - | TRBD1 | CASSPGQLDTQYF | TGTGCCAGCAGCCCGGGACAGCTAGATACGCAGTATTTT
TRBJ2-5 | TRBV6-9 | - | TRBD2 | CASSLSGGRETQYF | TGTGCCAGCAGTTTATCGGGGGGGCGGGAGACCCAGTACTTC
TRBJ2-2 | TRBV9 | - | TRBD2 | CASSGKLSSGLFGGELFF | TGTGCCAGCAGCGGGAAGCTCTCTAGCGGACTTTTTGGCGGGGAGCTGTTTTTT
TRBJ1-2 | TRBV29-1 | - | - | CSVDSALSDGYTF | TGCAGCGTTGATTCGGCGCTGAGTGATGGCTACACCTTC
TRBJ2-3 | TRBV4-2 | - | TRBD2 | CASSQAWASGDLNTQYF | TGTGCCAGCAGCCAAGCTTGGGCTAGCGGGGACCTTAATACGCAGTATTTT
TRBJ1-3 | TRBV6-5 | - | - | CASRKTRYSGNTIYF | TGTGCCAGCAGAAAAACTAGGTACTCTGGAAACACCATATATTTT
TRBJ1-4 | TRBV7-9 | - | - | CASSLAIPKGEKLFF | TGTGCCAGCAGCTTAGCTATACCCAAGGGTGAAAAACTGTTTTTT
TRBJ2-5 | TRBV7-8 | - | - | CASMTWEFQETQYF | TGTGCCAGCATGACCTGGGAGTTCCAAGAGACCCAGTACTTC
TRBJ1-5 | TRBV18 | - | - | CASSPGLNAQPQHF | TGTGCCAGCTCACCGGGCCTGAACGCTCAGCCCCAGCATTTT
TRBJ1-1 | TRBV5-1 | - | - | CASSLALKNTEAFF | TGCGCCAGCAGCTTGGCGCTAAAGAACACTGAAGCTTTCTTT
TRBJ2-7 | TRBV18 | - | - | CASSPGRGYYEQYF | TGTGCCAGCTCACCGGGCAGGGGTTACTACGAGCAGTACTTC
TRBJ1-2 | TRBV15 | - | - | CATSRDFQVRGYTF | TGTGCCACCAGCAGAGATTTTCAGGTCCGTGGCTACACCTTC
TRBJ2-3 | TRBV18 | - | TRBD2 | CASSPVRTSGGQRDTQYF | TGTGCCAGCTCACCAGTAAGGACTAGCGGGGGTCAAAGGGATACGCAGTATTTT
TRBJ2-1 | TRBV5-4 | - | - | CASSLAGRRGWQFF | TGTGCCAGCAGCTTGGCCGGACGGCGGGGCTGGCAGTTCTTC
TRBJ2-1 | TRBV19 | - | - | CASSIESGGGYNEQFF | TGTGCCAGTAGTATAGAATCCGGGGGTGGATACAATGAGCAGTTCTTC
TRBJ1-2 | TRBV6-1 | - | - | CASSYDSIYGYTF | TGTGCCAGCAGCTATGACAGCATCTATGGCTACACCTTC
TRBJ2-5 | TRBV5-5 | - | TRBD2 | CASSPGTSVAETQYF | TGTGCCAGCAGCCCGGGGACTAGTGTGGCAGAGACCCAGTACTTC
TRBJ2-6 | TRBV10-3 | - | - | CAINPSGANVLTF | TGTGCCATCAACCCCTCCGGGGCCAACGTCCTGACTTTC
TRBJ2-7 | TRBV5-6 | - | - | CASSLANGEQYF | TGTGCCAGCAGCTTGGCCAACGGCGAGCAGTACTTC
TRBJ1-3 | TRBV5-1 | - | - | CASSFGRDSGNTIYF | TGCGCCAGCAGCTTTGGGAGGGACTCTGGAAACACCATATATTTT
TRBJ2-2 | TRBV11-2 | - | TRBD2 | CASSLRLAGGVGELFF | TGTGCCAGCAGCTTGAGGCTAGCGGGGGGTGTAGGGGAGCTGTTTTTT
TRBJ2-2 | TRBV19 | - | - | CASSYRVAGELFF | TGTGCCAGTAGTTACAGGGTGGCCGGGGAGCTGTTTTTT
TRBJ2-2 | TRBV5-1 | - | - | CASRDMANTGELFF | TGCGCCAGCAGGGATATGGCGAACACCGGGGAGCTGTTTTTT